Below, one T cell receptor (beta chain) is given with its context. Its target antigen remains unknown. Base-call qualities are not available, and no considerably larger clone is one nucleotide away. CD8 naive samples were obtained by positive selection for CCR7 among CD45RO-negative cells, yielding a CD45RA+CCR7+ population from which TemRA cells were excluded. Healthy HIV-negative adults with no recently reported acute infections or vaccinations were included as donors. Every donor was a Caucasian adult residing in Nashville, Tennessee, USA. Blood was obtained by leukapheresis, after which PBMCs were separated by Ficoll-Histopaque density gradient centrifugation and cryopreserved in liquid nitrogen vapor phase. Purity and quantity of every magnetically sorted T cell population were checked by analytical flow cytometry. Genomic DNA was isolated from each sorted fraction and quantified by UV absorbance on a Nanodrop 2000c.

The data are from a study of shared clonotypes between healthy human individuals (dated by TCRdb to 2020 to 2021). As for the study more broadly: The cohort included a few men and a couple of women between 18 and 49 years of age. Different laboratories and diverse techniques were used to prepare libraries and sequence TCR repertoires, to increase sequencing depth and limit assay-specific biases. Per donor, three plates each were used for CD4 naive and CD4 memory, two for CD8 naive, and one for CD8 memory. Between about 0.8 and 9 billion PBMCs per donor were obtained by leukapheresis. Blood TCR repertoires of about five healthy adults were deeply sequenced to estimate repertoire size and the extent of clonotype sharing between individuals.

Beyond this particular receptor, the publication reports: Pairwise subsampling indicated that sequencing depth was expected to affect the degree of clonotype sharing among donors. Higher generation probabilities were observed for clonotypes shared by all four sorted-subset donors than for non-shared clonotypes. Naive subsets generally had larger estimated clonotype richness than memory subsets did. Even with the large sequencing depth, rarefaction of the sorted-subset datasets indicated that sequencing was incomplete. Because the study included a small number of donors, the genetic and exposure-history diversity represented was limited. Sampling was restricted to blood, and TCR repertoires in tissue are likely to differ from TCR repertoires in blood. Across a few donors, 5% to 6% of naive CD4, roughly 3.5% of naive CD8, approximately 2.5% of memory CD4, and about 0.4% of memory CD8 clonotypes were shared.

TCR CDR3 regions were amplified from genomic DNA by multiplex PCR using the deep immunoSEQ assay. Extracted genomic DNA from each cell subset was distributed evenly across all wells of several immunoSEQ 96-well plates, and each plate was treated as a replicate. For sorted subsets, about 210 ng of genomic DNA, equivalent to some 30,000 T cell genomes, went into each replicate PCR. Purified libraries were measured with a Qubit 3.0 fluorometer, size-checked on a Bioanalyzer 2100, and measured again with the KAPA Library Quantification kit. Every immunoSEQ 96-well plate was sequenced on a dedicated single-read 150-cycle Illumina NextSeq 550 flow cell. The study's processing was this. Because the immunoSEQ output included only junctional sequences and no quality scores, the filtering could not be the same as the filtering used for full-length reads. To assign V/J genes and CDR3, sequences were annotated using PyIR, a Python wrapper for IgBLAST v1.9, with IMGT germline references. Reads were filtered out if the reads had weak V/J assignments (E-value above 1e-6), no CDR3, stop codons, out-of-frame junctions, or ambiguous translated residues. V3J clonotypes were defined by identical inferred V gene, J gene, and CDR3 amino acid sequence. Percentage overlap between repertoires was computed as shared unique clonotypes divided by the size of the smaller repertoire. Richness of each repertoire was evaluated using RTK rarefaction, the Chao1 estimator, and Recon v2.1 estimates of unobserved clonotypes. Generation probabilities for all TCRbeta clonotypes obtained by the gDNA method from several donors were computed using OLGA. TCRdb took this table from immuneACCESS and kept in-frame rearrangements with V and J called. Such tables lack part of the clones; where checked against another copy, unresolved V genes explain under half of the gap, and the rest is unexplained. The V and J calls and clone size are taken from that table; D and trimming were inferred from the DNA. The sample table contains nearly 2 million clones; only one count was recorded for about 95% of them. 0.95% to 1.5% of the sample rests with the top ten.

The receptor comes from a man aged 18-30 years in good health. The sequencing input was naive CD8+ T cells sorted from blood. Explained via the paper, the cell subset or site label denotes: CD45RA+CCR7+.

CDR3 protein: CSPGRTEAFF. The DNA sequence is as follows: TGCAGCCCCGGGAGAACTGAAGCTTTCTTT. This chain is built from TRBV29-1 and TRBJ1-1, with the D gene not confidently named. Inclusive of the bounding cysteine and phenylalanine, the CDR3 is 10 residues long. The read is trimmed to its CDR3 DNA, 30 bases read in frame from base 1. Cut back by 8 bases and 5 bases, the V and J ends lie 9 bases apart. CDR1 is given as SQVTM and CDR2 as ANQGSEA, both from the germline V gene.